Listed below are T cell receptor beta chains from one sample, sequenced in a study of blood T cell repertoires in COVID-19. The repertoire was sequenced with immunoSEQ multiplex PCR; TCRdb's copy has only in-frame clones and lacks some. The sample lists hundreds of thousands of clones, just under 90% seen once, with around 0.8% in the top ten. The sequencing sample was made of PBMCs or T cells enriched from blood (not recorded which). The receptors shown here come from a man in his forties or fifties who had been exposed to COVID-19. Both conserved end residues are part of each CDR3. A D gene is named only where the DNA matches it firmly. A row's size may be missing; if present it is once, few, many or a size class.

J gene: TRBJ1-5
D gene: TRBD1
clone size: -
V gene: TRBV28
CDR3 protein: CASSLYRGSQPQHF
CDR3 DNA: TGTGCCAGCAGTTTATACAGGGGTAGTCAGCCCCAGCATTTT

J gene: TRBJ1-2
D gene: -
clone size: -
V gene: TRBV29-1
CDR3 protein: CSVVVFGGGYTF
CDR3 DNA: TGCAGCGTTGTAGTTTTTGGGGGGGGCTACACCTTC

J gene: TRBJ2-3
D gene: TRBD1
clone size: -
V gene: TRBV13
CDR3 protein: CASSLGQGTDTQYF
CDR3 DNA: TGTGCCAGCAGCCTGGGACAGGGAACAGATACGCAGTATTTT

J gene: TRBJ2-2
D gene: TRBD2
clone size: -
V gene: TRBV2
CDR3 protein: CASSYSGNLPGELFF
CDR3 DNA: TGTGCCAGCAGTTATAGCGGGAACCTGCCCGGGGAGCTGTTTTTT

J gene: TRBJ2-3
D gene: TRBD2
clone size: -
V gene: TRBV10-3
CDR3 protein: CAIKSGGASTDTQYF
CDR3 DNA: TGTGCCATCAAAAGCGGGGGGGCTAGCACAGATACGCAGTATTTT

J gene: TRBJ2-2
D gene: -
clone size: -
V gene: TRBV11-2
CDR3 protein: CASSLNSYTGELFF
CDR3 DNA: TGTGCCAGCAGCTTAAACTCGTACACCGGGGAGCTGTTTTTT

J gene: TRBJ1-1
D gene: TRBD1
clone size: -
V gene: TRBV6-5
CDR3 protein: CASSSLTGRVEAFF
CDR3 DNA: TGTGCCAGCAGTTCCCTGACAGGGCGGGTTGAAGCTTTCTTT

J gene: TRBJ2-3
D gene: -
clone size: -
V gene: TRBV3-1/TRBV3-2
CDR3 protein: CASSQGTAGDTQYF
CDR3 DNA: TGTGCCAGCAGCCAAGGGACTGCCGGAGATACGCAGTATTTT

J gene: TRBJ1-2
D gene: TRBD1
clone size: -
V gene: TRBV27
CDR3 protein: CASSLQGAGYGYTF
CDR3 DNA: TGTGCCAGCAGTTTACAGGGGGCAGGCTATGGCTACACCTTC

J gene: TRBJ1-1
D gene: -
clone size: -
V gene: TRBV18
CDR3 protein: CASSPPSVNTEAFF
CDR3 DNA: TGTGCCAGCTCACCACCGTCTGTGAACACTGAAGCTTTCTTT

J gene: TRBJ1-1
D gene: TRBD1
clone size: once
V gene: TRBV5-1
CDR3 protein: CASSTGTGIESTEAFF
CDR3 DNA: TGCGCCAGCTCAACCGGGACAGGGATAGAGAGCACTGAAGCTTTCTTT

J gene: TRBJ2-1
D gene: -
clone size: once
V gene: TRBV9
CDR3 protein: CASSSRSGLNEQFF
CDR3 DNA: TGTGCCAGCAGCTCCCGATCCGGACTCAATGAGCAGTTCTTC

J gene: TRBJ1-4
D gene: -
clone size: -
V gene: TRBV7-9
CDR3 protein: CASSPEETNEKLFF
CDR3 DNA: TGTGCCAGCAGCCCGGAGGAAACTAATGAAAAACTGTTTTTT